The 7 T cell receptor beta chains presented below share a single source sample, sequenced in a study of T cell clonotyping in hematopoietic cell transplantation. Profiled with immunoSEQ multiplex PCR; TCRdb holds only in-frame clones, not every one. Here the sample spans about 6,200 clones, 60% to 80% being singletons. The sample here was PBMCs, taken 100 days after allogeneic stem cell transplant. These receptors were collected from a female patient younger than 45 who had an allogeneic stem cell transplant, so the T cells may come from the graft donor. Some clones in this sample may be carry-over from other donors' samples.

V and J are TRBV7-8 and TRBJ2-7; no clear D gene. The CDR3 contains 14 residues. Trimming left V 2 bases short and J 2 bases short, with 10 bases between. Germline CDR1 reads SGHVS; CDR2 reads FQNEAQ. The CDR3 is CASSLLQAPYEQYF. The CDR3 bases are TGTGCCAGCAGCTTACTCCAGGCCCCCTACGAGCAGTACTTC.

The gene calls are TRBV7-9 and TRBJ1-1; 11 nucleotides line up with TRBD1. This CDR3 is built from 15 residues. V trimming: 2 bases; J trimming: 3 bases; junction bases outside the gene matches: 2. The V gene's germline CDR1 is SEHNR and CDR2 FQNEAQ (reference sequence). DNA for the CDR3: TGTGCCAGCAGCTTACAGGGACAGGGGGACACTGAAGCTTTCTTT. This encodes CASSLQGQGDTEAFF.

The chain carries TRBV4-1 and TRBJ2-7, with 7 bases aligning to TRBD1. The CDR3 is 14 amino acids. CDR1 MGHRA and CDR2 YSYEKL come from the germline V gene. The junction had 6 bases not matched to a gene; V was cut back by 0 bases and J by 7 bases. CDR3 in amino acids: CASSQDGTVKEQYF. CDR3 nucleotides: TGCGCCAGCAGCCAAGATGGGACAGTAAAAGAGCAGTACTTC.

This clone was counted only a few times. The rearrangement joins TRBV2 to TRBJ2-2; 9 bases map to TRBD1. The CDR3 runs 15 residues. After removal of 7 bases from V and 4 bases from J, the junction contained 7 bases not matched to a gene. Germline CDR1 and CDR2: SNHLY and FYNNEI. CDR3 residues: CASNPGQGGTGELFF. CDR3 in DNA: TGTGCCAGCAACCCGGGACAGGGTGGCACCGGGGAGCTGTTTTTT.

This rearrangement joins TRBV18 to TRBJ2-7; TRBD1 aligns across 9 bases. J gave up 6 bases and V 6 bases, and 9 bases lay outside the gene matches. Germline loops: CDR1 KGHSH, CDR2 LQKENI. The CDR3 covers 14 residues. The CDR3 nucleotides are TGTGCCAGCTCTGCTACAGGGGGCCAGGGCGAGCAGTACTTC. Translation gives CASSATGGQGEQYF.

The chain couples TRBV6-1 to TRBJ2-7; TRBD1 agrees at 10 bases. V lost 4 bases, J lost 6 bases, and 6 bases stayed unmatched. The CDR3 is 14 amino acids. The V gene's germline CDR1 is MNHNS and CDR2 SASEGT. CDR3 loop: CASSGGTGVSEQYF. The CDR3 bases are TGTGCCAGCAGTGGGGGGACAGGGGTCTCCGAGCAGTACTTC.

About this clone: This sample includes further DNA sequences coding for the same CDR3. V usage is TRBV7-2 and J usage is TRBJ2-7; no definite D call. This CDR3 is built from 14 residues. Germline V lookup: CDR1 SGHTA, CDR2 FQGNSA. The V end lost 1 base, the J end lost 0 bases, and 7 bases lay between the germline ends. CDR3 coding DNA: TGTGCCAGCAGCTTAGGGCACAGCTCCTACGAGCAGTACTTC. It encodes CASSLGHSSYEQYF.